Listed below are T cell receptor beta chains from one sample, sequenced in a study of blood T cell repertoires in COVID-19. Sequenced by immunoSEQ multiplex PCR; TCRdb stores in-frame clones only, minus some. The table shows approximately 150,000 clones, with over 80% occurring only once. The specimen was peripheral blood. These TCRs come from a woman between 45 and 60 years old with acute or convalescent COVID-19. Both conserved end residues are part of each CDR3. The D gene is left open where the match is weak. Size is omitted from some rows. Given values are once, few, many or a class for expanded clones.

d_call j_call clone_size v_call cdr3_aa cdr3_nt
. TRBJ2-7 . TRBV24-1 CATSDFLRNRESSYEQYF TGTGCCACCAGTGATTTCCTCCGGAACAGGGAGAGCTCCTACGAGCAGTACTTC
TRBD2 TRBJ2-5 . TRBV7-8 CASSPGLAGWEETQYF TGTGCCAGCAGCCCCGGACTAGCGGGATGGGAAGAGACCCAGTACTTC
TRBD1 TRBJ1-2 . TRBV19 CASSYGRQGVRYGYTF TGTGCCAGTAGCTACGGGAGACAGGGCGTAAGGTATGGCTACACCTTC
TRBD1 TRBJ2-7 few TRBV9 CASSTGTGGLYEQYF TGTGCCAGCAGCACCGGGACAGGGGGCCTGTACGAGCAGTACTTC
. TRBJ1-5 few TRBV5-1 CASSLEVGQPQHF TGCGCCAGCAGCTTGGAAGTCGGTCAGCCCCAGCATTTT
. TRBJ1-2 . TRBV10-3 CAISDSFSGPYGYTF TGTGCCATCAGTGATTCCTTCAGCGGACCCTATGGCTACACCTTC
. TRBJ1-6 . TRBV6-5 CASSYGQLTSPLHF TGTGCCAGCAGTTATGGACAGCTCACCTCACCCCTCCACTTT
TRBD1 TRBJ1-2 few TRBV18 CASSQGQRVYGYTF TGTGCCAGCTCCCAGGGACAGCGCGTCTATGGCTACACCTTC
. TRBJ1-3 . TRBV19 CASSIGGGSSGNTIYF TGTGCCAGTAGTATAGGAGGGGGAAGCTCTGGAAACACCATATATTTT
TRBD2 TRBJ2-3 . TRBV6-2/TRBV6-3 CASSYSTAGGISYTQYF TGTGCCAGCAGTTATTCGACGGCGGGGGGAATCTCATATACGCAGTATTTT
. TRBJ2-7 . TRBV7-2 CASSLAGAPYEQYF TGTGCCAGCAGCTTAGCGGGAGCGCCCTACGAGCAGTACTTC
. TRBJ2-7 . TRBV23-1 CASSPRGSYEQYF TGCGCCAGCAGTCCCCGGGGCTCCTACGAGCAGTACTTC
TRBD1 TRBJ2-1 . TRBV6-2/TRBV6-3 CASSDRGDYNEQFF TGTGCCAGCAGTGACAGGGGGGACTACAATGAGCAGTTCTTC
. TRBJ2-3 . TRBV6-5 CASSYGRVVWTDTQYF TGTGCCAGCAGTTACGGCAGGGTAGTTTGGACAGATACGCAGTATTTT
. TRBJ1-2 . TRBV11-2 CASSPSGANYGYTF TGTGCCAGCAGCCCCTCCGGGGCTAACTATGGCTACACCTTC
. TRBJ2-3 . TRBV6-5 CASSRGAGDTQYF TGTGCCAGCAGCCGGGGGGCCGGAGATACGCAGTATTTT
. TRBJ1-4 . TRBV3-1/TRBV3-2 CASSHGDSNEKLFF TGTGCCAGCAGCCACGGGGACTCTAATGAAAAACTGTTTTTT
. TRBJ1-5 . TRBV18 CASSLRGQGVQPQHF TGTGCCAGCTCACTTCGAGGCCAGGGTGTTCAGCCCCAGCATTTT
. TRBJ1-1 . TRBV9 CASSLQSGSDTEAFF TGTGCCAGCAGCTTGCAATCCGGGAGCGACACTGAAGCTTTCTTT
TRBD1 TRBJ1-6 few TRBV19 CASSPPGQMNSPLHF TGTGCCAGTAGTCCGCCGGGACAGATGAATTCACCCCTCCACTTT
. TRBJ2-1 . TRBV10-3 CAISRPQGTYNEQFF TGTGCCATCAGCCGACCTCAGGGAACCTACAATGAGCAGTTCTTC
. TRBJ2-1 once TRBV7-2 CASSLSGGALSEQFF TGTGCCAGCAGCTTATCTGGGGGGGCCTTGTCCGAGCAGTTCTTC
. TRBJ1-2 . TRBV3-1/TRBV3-2 CASSLGQFDSNYGYTF TGTGCCAGCAGCCTCGGACAGTTCGATTCTAACTATGGCTACACCTTC
TRBD1 TRBJ1-5 . TRBV19 CASSIGTGHDQPQHF TGTGCCAGTAGTATCGGGACAGGCCATGATCAGCCCCAGCATTTT
. TRBJ1-2 . TRBV10-3 CAISSGVDYGYTF TGTGCCATCAGTTCAGGGGTGGACTATGGCTACACCTTC
. TRBJ1-2 . TRBV19 CASTDKNYGYTF TGTGCCAGTACGGACAAGAACTATGGCTACACCTTC
. TRBJ1-2 . TRBV18 CASSPMLETGLDYGYTF TGTGCCAGCTCACCAATGCTAGAGACAGGTTTGGACTATGGCTACACCTTC
TRBD1 TRBJ1-2 . TRBV3-1/TRBV3-2 CASSQLWDRTFHGYTF TGTGCCAGCAGCCAACTCTGGGACAGGACGTTCCATGGCTACACCTTC
TRBD2 TRBJ2-2 . TRBV5-1 CASTGLAGGPNTGELFF TGCGCCAGCACCGGACTAGCGGGAGGGCCAAACACCGGGGAGCTGTTTTTT
TRBD1 TRBJ1-2 . TRBV6-5 CASSRQGRRYGYTF TGTGCCAGCAGCAGACAGGGGAGGCGCTATGGCTACACCTTC
TRBD1 TRBJ1-1 . TRBV6-2/TRBV6-3 CASSPRQGWAEAFF TGTGCCAGCAGCCCCCGACAGGGTTGGGCTGAAGCTTTCTTT
TRBD1 TRBJ1-5 . TRBV6-2/TRBV6-3 CASSWTGSNQPQHF TGTGCCAGCAGTTGGACAGGGAGCAATCAGCCCCAGCATTTT
TRBD1 TRBJ2-5 once TRBV5-4 CASSWGQLGRYGAQYF TGTGCCAGCAGCTGGGGACAGCTCGGGCGGTACGGGGCCCAGTACTTC
TRBD1 TRBJ2-2 . TRBV19 CASEGQGVSGELFF TGTGCCAGTGAAGGACAGGGGGTTTCCGGGGAGCTGTTTTTT
TRBD1 TRBJ1-1 . TRBV7-9 CASSLPQGEPREAFF TGTGCCAGCAGCTTACCCCAGGGGGAGCCCCGTGAAGCTTTCTTT
. TRBJ2-7 few TRBV20-1 CSAGGQYGQYF TGCAGTGCTGGAGGTCAATACGGGCAGTACTTC
TRBD1 TRBJ1-5 . TRBV27 CASTRTGESNQPQHF TGTGCCAGCACCCGGACAGGGGAAAGCAATCAGCCCCAGCATTTT
. TRBJ1-2 . TRBV7-9 CASSSLGREPLGDGYTF TGTGCCAGCAGCTCCCTGGGGAGGGAACCACTGGGAGATGGCTACACCTTC
TRBD2 TRBJ2-5 . TRBV19 CASSIRTSGKETQYF TGTGCCAGTAGTATACGTACTAGCGGGAAAGAGACCCAGTACTTC
. TRBJ1-1 . TRBV11-1 CASSPQGNTEAFF TGTGCCAGCAGCCCTCAGGGGAACACTGAAGCTTTCTTT
. TRBJ2-7 . TRBV9 CASSVSGSGTYEQYF TGTGCCAGCAGCGTGTCGGGATCCGGGACCTACGAGCAGTACTTC
. TRBJ2-3 . TRBV5-6 CASRRGRTTDTQYF TGTGCCAGCAGAAGGGGCAGAACCACAGATACGCAGTATTTT
. TRBJ2-5 . TRBV3-1/TRBV3-2 CASSPLGETQYF TGTGCCAGCAGCCCTCTAGGAGAGACCCAGTACTTC
. TRBJ1-5 . TRBV3-1/TRBV3-2 CASSRTANQPQHF TGTGCCAGCAGCCGGACAGCTAATCAGCCCCAGCATTTT
. TRBJ1-1 once TRBV9 CASSVEPGRGYHTEAFF TGTGCCAGCAGCGTAGAGCCCGGGAGAGGGTACCACACTGAAGCTTTCTTT
. TRBJ1-2 . TRBV6-6 CASTEQEYGYTF TGTGCCAGCACCGAACAGGAATATGGCTACACCTTC